This T cell receptor (beta chain) emerged from a study of CD8+ T cells in alopecia areata. Background on the study: Among treated patients, oral tofacitinib was administered at 5 to 10 mg twice daily. Broader study findings: In lesional scalp, particularly from alopecia totalis/universalis, clonality was higher than in normal scalp.

Collection of lesional scalp punch biopsies and peripheral blood was performed in alopecia areata patients. cDNA prepared by RNA extraction and subsequent reverse transcription served as the template for sequencing. Libraries were prepared by immunoSEQ multiplex PCR; TCRdb keeps only in-frame clonotypes and omits some of them. Here the sample spans a few hundred thousand clones, roughly two thirds being singletons. Comments on this clone: The antigen is not known.

The CDR3 spans 11 residues. With 4 bases removed from V and 6 bases from J, the gap between germline ends came to 8 bases. Germline CDR1 reads SGHRS; CDR2 reads YFSETQ. Sample: CD4+ T cells sorted from blood, taken at week 0. The receptor was isolated from a human donor with alopecia areata. V usage is TRBV5-1 and J usage is TRBJ2-7; the D gene is possibly TRBD2 (6 bases). The CDR3 sequence: CASSAGGEQYF. The CDR3, as DNA: TGCGCCAGCAGCGCCGGGGGCGAGCAGTACTTC.